Each of the 31 T cell receptor beta chains below was sequenced from the same sample in a study of memory CD4+ T cells and cytomegalovirus serostatus. The sort gate was single viable CD3+CD4+CD8-CD45RO+ cells for memory CD4+ T cells. The protocol was immunoSEQ multiplex PCR, while the TCRdb copy is restricted to in-frame clones and leaves out a portion. The table has under 50,000 clones, around 74% seen once. The specimen sequenced was memory CD4+ T cells from blood. The receptors derive from an adult in good health and CMV-seropositive.

The chain couples TRBV19 to TRBJ2-5; TRBD1 is a possible D gene (6 bases). This CDR3 comprises 17 residues. Germline-derived CDR1 and CDR2 are LNHDA and SQIVND (reference sequence). The V end was cut by 5 bases, the J end by 5 bases, with 24 bases between. The CDR3 DNA sequence: TGTGCCAGTAGTGCGTCTACAGGGAGAGGAGCTTTGGAGACCCAGTACTTC. It yields the protein CASSASTGRGALETQYF.

The J gene is TRBJ1-3, the V gene TRBV6-1; D uncertain. This CDR3 has 16 residues. Looked up from germline, CDR1 is MNHNS and CDR2 is SASEGT. The V gene lost 2 bases and the J gene lost 0 bases, with 11 bases spanning the gap. The CDR3 sequence is CASSESSGYSGNTIYF. The CDR3 DNA reads TGTGCCAGCAGTGAATCCTCAGGCTACTCTGGAAACACCATATATTTT.

The gene calls are TRBV4-3 and TRBJ2-7; 7 positions agree with TRBD2. The germline gives CDR1 LGHNA, CDR2 YSLEER. This CDR3 spans 13 amino acids. V gave up 1 base and J gave up 6 bases; unmatched junction bases: 3. CDR3 amino acids: CASSQGGGSEQYF. In DNA, the CDR3 is TGCGCCAGCAGCCAAGGGGGCGGGAGCGAGCAGTACTTC.

This clone was observed a handful of times. The rearrangement links TRBV20-1 to TRBJ2-4; D remains unclear. The V gene's germline CDR1 is DFQATT and CDR2 SNEGSKA (reference sequence). The CDR3 loop spans 10 amino acids. V was cut by 5 bases and J by 4 bases, with 3 bases left in between. The CDR3 bases are TGCAGTGCTCAGAAAAACATTCAGTACTTC. Amino acid sequence: CSAQKNIQYF.

The rearrangement joins TRBV10-3 to TRBJ1-5, with TRBD1 matching 8 bases. CDR3 length: 16 residues. Germline V gene sequence: CDR1 ENHRY, CDR2 SYGVKD. Trimming cost V 8 bases and J 6 bases; bases outside gene matches: 15. CDR3 nucleotide sequence: TGTGCCATCGCAGACCCTGGGACAGGCCGCGGTCAGCCCCAGCATTTT. Its translation is CAIADPGTGRGQPQHF.

The genes are TRBV18 and TRBJ2-2, with 13 bases lining up with TRBD2. The CDR3 covers 19 residues. J gave up 0 bases and V 3 bases, and 7 bases lay outside the gene matches. Germline lookup yields CDR1 KGHSH and CDR2 LQKENI. CDR3 DNA sequence: TGTGCCAGCTCACCGCAGACTAGCGGGGGGACAACGAACACCGGGGAGCTGTTTTTT. Residues: CASSPQTSGGTTNTGELFF. Full variable domain (rest looked up from reference TRBV18 and TRBJ2-2): NAGVMQNPRHLVRRRGQEARLRCSPMKGHSHVYWYRQLPEEGLKFMVYLQKENIIDESGMPKERFSAEFPKEGPSILRIQQVVRGDSAAYFCASSPQTSGGTTNTGELFFGEGSRLTVL.

The CDR3 loop reads CASRFGLTATRAFF. CDR3 coding DNA: TGTGCCAGCAGGTTCGGACTGACAGCCACTCGGGCTTTCTTT. The chain carries TRBV6-1 and TRBJ1-1, with D possibly being TRBD1 (5 bases). Trimming cost V 6 bases and J 11 bases, with 22 bases left between them. The CDR3 totals 14 residues. From germline, CDR1 is MNHNS and CDR2 SASEGT.

The rearrangement uses TRBV15 and TRBJ2-6, with D possibly matching TRBD1 (6 bases). Trimming pared 3 bases from V and 0 bases from J, leaving 9 bases between. This CDR3 is 16 amino acids long. Per the germline V gene, CDR1 is LNHNV and CDR2 is YYDKDF (reference sequence). The CDR3 bases are TGTGCCACCAGCAGTCGACAGGTCTCTGGGGCCAACGTCCTGACTTTC. Protein product: CATSSRQVSGANVLTF. Variable domain in full (rest from reference TRBV15 and TRBJ2-6): DAMVIQNPRYQVTQFGKPVTLSCSQTLNHNVMYWYQQKSSQAPKLLFHYYDKDFNNEADTPDNFQSRRPNTSFCFLDIRSPGLGDTAMYLCATSSRQVSGANVLTFGAGSRLTVL.

The chain recombines TRBV5-4 with TRBJ1-4; D is undetermined. Trimming took 3 bases from V and 4 from J, leaving 7 bases between them. This CDR3 is 13 amino acids long. Germline V gene lookup returns CDR1 SGHNT and CDR2 YYREEE (reference sequence). The CDR3 DNA follows: TGTGCCAGCAGCTCAACGGTTAATGAAAAACTGTTTTTT. Translated, it gives CASSSTVNEKLFF. The complete variable domain, with remaining parts taken from reference TRBV5-4 and TRBJ1-4, reads ETGVTQSPTHLIKTRGQQVTLRCSSQSGHNTVSWYQQALGQGPQFIFQYYREEENGRGNFPPRFSGLQFPNYSSELNVNALELDDSALYLCASSSTVNEKLFFGSGTQLSVL.

The V and J genes are TRBV10-3 and TRBJ2-6; no firm D call. The CDR3 covers 15 residues. V gave up 6 bases and J gave up 2 bases, with 11 bases separating them. Germline-derived CDR1 and CDR2 are ENHRY and SYGVKD. In DNA, the CDR3 is TGTGCCATCAGAGATCTGAGTCCTGGGGCCAACGTCCTGACTTTC. Translation: CAIRDLSPGANVLTF.

The chain links TRBV10-3 to TRBJ2-2, with D perhaps TRBD1 (6 bases). Germline CDR1 ENHRY, CDR2 SYGVKD. V lost 5 bases and J 2 bases, leaving 12 bases between the germline ends. The length of the CDR3 is 15 residues. The CDR3 sequence is CAISKIGGNTGELFF. CDR3 bases: TGTGCCATCAGTAAAATTGGGGGCAACACCGGGGAGCTGTTTTTT.

This clone appeared once. V and J are TRBV14 and TRBJ1-2; D not certain. Trimming left V 1 base short and J 6 bases short, with 15 bases between. The CDR3 totals 15 residues. Germline V gene lookup returns CDR1 SGHDN and CDR2 FVKESK. CDR3: CASSQVVKGIDGYTF. The CDR3 DNA follows: TGTGCCAGCAGCCAAGTAGTTAAAGGGATTGATGGCTACACCTTC.

This clone was counted a few times. The chain joins TRBV28 to TRBJ1-1; 7 positions match TRBD1. This CDR3 spans 12 amino acids. V lost 6 bases to trimming and J lost 6 bases; unmatched junction nucleotides: 4. Germline CDR1 and CDR2: MDHEN and SYDVKM. The CDR3 sequence is CASSDREAEAFF. CDR3 nucleotide sequence: TGTGCCAGCAGCGACAGGGAAGCTGAAGCTTTCTTT. Combining the CDR3 with reference TRBV28 and TRBJ1-1 gives the whole variable domain DVKVTQSSRYLVKRTGEKVFLECVQDMDHENMFWYRQDPGLGLRLIYFSYDVKMKEKGDIPEGYSVSREKKERFSLILESASTNQTSMYLCASSDREAEAFFGQGTRLTVV.

The V call is TRBV6-6, the J call TRBJ1-1; D ambiguous. The CDR3 totals 15 residues. The ends were cut back, 7 bases at V and 1 base at J, with 16 bases in the middle. Per germline, CDR1 MNHNY and CDR2 SVGAGI (reference sequence). CDR3: CASTPILRENTEAFF. The CDR3 DNA reads TGTGCCAGCACCCCCATATTGAGGGAGAACACTGAAGCTTTCTTT.

This clone was detected only a few times. V usage is TRBV4-2 and J usage is TRBJ2-3, with 9 bases fitting TRBD2. The V segment lost 2 bases and the J segment 6 bases; nucleotides outside the gene matches: 3. Per germline, CDR1 LGHNA and CDR2 YNFKEQ. This CDR3 region has 14 residues. CDR3: CASSQSLAGDTQYF. For the CDR3, the DNA is TGTGCCAGCAGCCAATCCCTAGCGGGGGATACGCAGTATTTT.

The chain carries TRBV15 and TRBJ1-1; D perhaps matches TRBD1 (6 bases). V was shortened by 2 bases and J by 4 bases, with 11 bases between the two germline ends. The germline gives CDR1 LNHNV, CDR2 YYDKDF (reference sequence). The CDR3 extends over 14 amino acids. CDR3 DNA sequence: TGTGCCACCAGCAGATCAACAGGGTCCACTGAAGCTTTCTTT. Protein product: CATSRSTGSTEAFF. Based on the CDR3 plus reference TRBV15 and TRBJ1-1, the full variable domain is DAMVIQNPRYQVTQFGKPVTLSCSQTLNHNVMYWYQQKSSQAPKLLFHYYDKDFNNEADTPDNFQSRRPNTSFCFLDIRSPGLGDTAMYLCATSRSTGSTEAFFGQGTRLTVV.

Comments on this clone: This specimen includes other DNA sequences encoding the same CDR3. This chain joins TRBV4-3 and TRBJ1-3, with D hard to call. This CDR3 has 15 residues. CDR1 is LGHNA and CDR2 is YSLEER in the germline V gene. V lost 0 bases, J lost 1 base, and 7 bases lay in between. The CDR3 sequence is CASSQDQTSGNTIYF. CDR3 sequence (DNA): TGCGCCAGCAGCCAAGATCAGACTTCTGGAAACACCATATATTTT.

The V call is TRBV18, the J call TRBJ2-7, with 9 bases aligning to TRBD2. CDR3 length: 15 amino acids. Germline CDR1 reads KGHSH; CDR2 reads LQKENI. V lost 3 bases, J lost 0 bases, and 3 bases stayed unmatched. The CDR3 loop reads CASSPTSGSSYEQYF. CDR3 DNA sequence: TGTGCCAGCTCACCGACTAGCGGAAGCTCCTACGAGCAGTACTTC.

The V call is TRBV18, the J call TRBJ2-7, with a weak D call TRBD2 (6 bases). Looked up from germline, CDR1 is KGHSH and CDR2 is LQKENI. The CDR3 is made up of 13 amino acids. Trimming removed 4 bases from V and 5 bases from J, with 12 bases in between. Here the CDR3 reads CASSLQGGDEQYF. CDR3 in DNA: TGTGCCAGCTCACTTCAAGGAGGGGACGAGCAGTACTTC. Combining the CDR3 with reference TRBV18 and TRBJ2-7 gives the whole variable domain NAGVMQNPRHLVRRRGQEARLRCSPMKGHSHVYWYRQLPEEGLKFMVYLQKENIIDESGMPKERFSAEFPKEGPSILRIQQVVRGDSAAYFCASSLQGGDEQYFGPGTRLTVT.

This clone was observed a handful of times. This chain links TRBV7-6 with TRBJ2-2; tentatively, D is TRBD1 (6 bases). The germline V gene encodes CDR1 SGHVS and CDR2 FNYEAQ. V lost 0 bases and J 2 bases, leaving 7 bases between the germline ends. The CDR3 runs to 15 residues. As DNA, the CDR3 is TGTGCCAGCAGCTTAGCGACAGGAAACACCGGGGAGCTGTTTTTT. Protein sequence: CASSLATGNTGELFF.

This clone has more than one count but fewer than ten. This rearrangement joins TRBV28 to TRBJ2-3; D could derive from TRBD1 or TRBD2 (5 bases each). V gave up 8 bases and J gave up 2 bases, with 14 bases separating them. This CDR3 has 14 amino acids. Germline CDR1 MDHEN, CDR2 SYDVKM. CDR3 loop: CASRRDRNTDTQYF. The DNA for the CDR3 is TGTGCCAGCCGACGGGACCGAAACACAGATACGCAGTATTTT.

The V gene is TRBV5-1, the J gene TRBJ1-2; 7 bases line up with TRBD1. CDR1 is SGHRS and CDR2 is YFSETQ in the germline V gene. The CDR3 loop spans 13 amino acids. Trimming at V came to 4 bases and at J to 7 bases, leaving 7 bases not matched to a gene. For the CDR3, the DNA is TGCGCCAGCAGCCGGGACAGAATTAGTGGCTACACCTTC. Residues: CASSRDRISGYTF.

This clone was counted once. This sequence joins TRBV4-2 and TRBJ2-1; 8 positions match TRBD2. CDR1 is LGHNA, CDR2 YNFKEQ, per germline. V gave up 4 bases and J gave up 3 bases; unmatched junction bases: 5. The CDR3 has 15 amino acids. CDR3 amino acids: CASSLSGGNYNEQFF. CDR3 bases: TGTGCCAGCAGCCTAAGCGGGGGAAACTACAATGAGCAGTTCTTC.

This clone was seen more than once but under ten times. The rearrangement links TRBV4-3 to TRBJ1-2, with TRBD1 as a possible D gene (5 bases). CDR1 and CDR2 from the germline V gene are LGHNA and YSLEER. Trimming took 1 base from V and 4 from J, leaving 13 bases between them. This CDR3 contains 15 residues. The CDR3 reads CASSQGPGTVYGYTF. Here the CDR3 DNA reads TGCGCCAGCAGCCAAGGGCCCGGGACGGTCTATGGCTACACCTTC.

This clone came up a few times. V usage is TRBV10-3 and J usage is TRBJ2-1; D might be TRBD2 (5 bases). There are 14 residues in the CDR3. V gave up 6 bases and J gave up 4 bases, with 13 bases separating them. CDR1 and CDR2 from the germline V gene are ENHRY and SYGVKD. The CDR3 DNA reads as TGTGCCATCAGATATAGCGATTTGTACAATGAGCAGTTCTTC. It specifies CAIRYSDLYNEQFF.

The V gene is TRBV2, the J gene TRBJ1-3; possible D gene TRBD1, 6 bases. The CDR3 runs 15 residues. The V gene lost 6 bases and the J gene lost 2 bases, with 14 bases spanning the gap. Germline CDR1 and CDR2: SNHLY and FYNNEI. In DNA, the CDR3 is TGTGCCAGCAGACCTAACAGGGTAACTGGAAACACCATATATTTT. Its translation is CASRPNRVTGNTIYF.

The V call is TRBV12-5, the J call TRBJ2-2; either TRBD1 or TRBD2 may fit D (6 bases each). CDR1 LGHNT and CDR2 FRNRAP come from the germline V gene. The CDR3 covers 15 residues. The germline V and J ends were trimmed by 0 bases and 6 bases, with 11 bases remaining between them. CDR3 loop: CASGLVQGGPGELFF. The DNA of the CDR3 is TGTGCTAGTGGTTTGGTACAGGGAGGCCCCGGGGAGCTGTTTTTT.

The V and J genes are TRBV5-1 and TRBJ2-2; TRBD2 matches 9 bases. The germline V gene has CDR1 SGHRS and CDR2 YFSETQ. The J segment lost 7 bases and the V segment lost 4 bases, leaving 11 bases of the junction unmatched. The CDR3 is 16 amino acids. Written as DNA, the CDR3 is TGCGCCAGCAGCGGACTAGCGCGGCGGGGAGGCGGGGAGCTGTTTTTT. It codes for CASSGLARRGGGELFF.

A single count supports this clone. The V call is TRBV4-3, the J call TRBJ1-6, with a tentative D call TRBD1 (5 bases). V was pared by 1 base and J by 2 bases, with 9 bases between. Germline V gives CDR1 LGHNA, CDR2 YSLEER. The CDR3 loop spans 16 amino acids. The CDR3 reads CASSQALGAYNSPLHF. Here the CDR3 DNA reads TGCGCCAGCAGCCAAGCACTGGGGGCCTATAATTCACCCCTCCACTTT.

The CDR3 sequence is CASSLRRGGYEQYF. CDR3 nucleotides: TGTGCCAGTAGTCTTCGCAGGGGGGGCTACGAGCAGTACTTC. The J gene is TRBJ2-7, the V gene TRBV19; D might be TRBD1 or TRBD2, each matching 7 bases. In germline, CDR1 is LNHDA, CDR2 SQIVND (reference sequence). V gave up 5 bases and J gave up 3 bases, with 14 bases separating them. CDR3 size: 14 residues.

The chain combines TRBV28 with TRBJ2-7; perhaps TRBD2 as D (5 bases). The CDR3 has 12 residues. Between the trimmed V and J ends, which lost 3 bases and 5 bases, there was a span of 8 bases. Germline lookup yields CDR1 MDHEN and CDR2 SYDVKM. This chain's CDR3 is CASSFPGNEQYF. The CDR3, as DNA: TGTGCCAGCAGTTTCCCGGGGAACGAGCAGTACTTC.